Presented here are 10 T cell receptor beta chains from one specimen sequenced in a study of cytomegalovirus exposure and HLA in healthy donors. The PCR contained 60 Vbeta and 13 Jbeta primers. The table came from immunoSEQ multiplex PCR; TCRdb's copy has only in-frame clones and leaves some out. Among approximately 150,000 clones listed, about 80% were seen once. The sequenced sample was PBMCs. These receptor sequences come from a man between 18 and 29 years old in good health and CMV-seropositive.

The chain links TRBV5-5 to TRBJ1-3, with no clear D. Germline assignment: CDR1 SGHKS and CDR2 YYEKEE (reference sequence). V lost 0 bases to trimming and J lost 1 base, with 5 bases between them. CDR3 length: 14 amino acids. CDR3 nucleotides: TGTGCCAGCAGCTTGGCAGGTTCTGGAAACACCATATATTTT. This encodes CASSLAGSGNTIYF.

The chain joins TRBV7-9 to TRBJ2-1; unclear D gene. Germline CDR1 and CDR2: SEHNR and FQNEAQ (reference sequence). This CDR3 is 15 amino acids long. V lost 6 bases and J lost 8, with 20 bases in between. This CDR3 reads CASSSRGSSLDEQFF. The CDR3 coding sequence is TGTGCCAGCAGTTCCCGAGGCTCCTCGTTGGATGAGCAGTTCTTC.

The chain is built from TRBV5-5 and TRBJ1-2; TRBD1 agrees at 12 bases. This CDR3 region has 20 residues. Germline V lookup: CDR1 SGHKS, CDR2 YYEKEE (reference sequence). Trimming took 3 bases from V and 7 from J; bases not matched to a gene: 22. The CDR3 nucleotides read TGTGCCAGCAGCTCGAATTTACCCGGGCCGTTGGGACAGGGGGCGGGTGGCTACACCTTC. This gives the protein CASSSNLPGPLGQGAGGYTF. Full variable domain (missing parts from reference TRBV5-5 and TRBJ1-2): DAGVTQSPTHLIKTRGQQVTLRCSPISGHKSVSWYQQVLGQGPQFIFQYYEKEERGRGNFPDRFSARQFPNYSSELNVNALLLGDSALYLCASSSNLPGPLGQGAGGYTFGSGTRLTVV.

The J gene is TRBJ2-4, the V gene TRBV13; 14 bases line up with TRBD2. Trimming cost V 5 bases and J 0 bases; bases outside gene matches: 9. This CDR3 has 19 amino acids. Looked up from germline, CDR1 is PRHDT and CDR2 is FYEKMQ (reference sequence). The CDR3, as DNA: TGTGCCAGCAGCCCTTCCCGGACTAGCGGGAGGCTAGCCAAAAACATTCAGTACTTC. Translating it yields CASSPSRTSGRLAKNIQYF.

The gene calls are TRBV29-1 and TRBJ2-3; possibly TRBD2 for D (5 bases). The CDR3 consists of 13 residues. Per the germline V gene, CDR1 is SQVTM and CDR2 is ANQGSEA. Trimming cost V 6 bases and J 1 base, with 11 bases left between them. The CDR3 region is CSVEGLGTDTQYF. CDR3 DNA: TGCAGCGTCGAGGGTTTAGGCACAGATACGCAGTATTTT.

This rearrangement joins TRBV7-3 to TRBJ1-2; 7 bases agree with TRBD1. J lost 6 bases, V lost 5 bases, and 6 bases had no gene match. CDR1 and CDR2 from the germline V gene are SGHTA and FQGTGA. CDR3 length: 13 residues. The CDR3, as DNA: TGTGCCAGCAGCCCGAGGACAGGTGATGGCTACACCTTC. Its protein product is CASSPRTGDGYTF.

The CDR3 protein is CAISERQGSEWPQHF. CDR3 DNA sequence: TGTGCCATCAGTGAACGACAGGGTAGTGAATGGCCCCAGCATTTT. The chain carries TRBV10-3 and TRBJ1-5, with 7 bases lining up with TRBD1. Germline V gene sequence: CDR1 ENHRY, CDR2 SYGVKD. Losses at the gene ends were 3 bases for V and 9 bases for J; bases not matched to a gene: 11. The CDR3 covers 15 residues.

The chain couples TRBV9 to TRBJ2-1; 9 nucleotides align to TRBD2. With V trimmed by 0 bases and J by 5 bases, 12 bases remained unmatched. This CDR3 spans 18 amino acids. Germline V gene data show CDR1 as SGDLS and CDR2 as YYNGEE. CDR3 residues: CASSVGEGRLAGHNEQFF. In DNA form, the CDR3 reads TGTGCCAGCAGCGTAGGTGAGGGACGCCTAGCGGGGCACAATGAGCAGTTCTTC.

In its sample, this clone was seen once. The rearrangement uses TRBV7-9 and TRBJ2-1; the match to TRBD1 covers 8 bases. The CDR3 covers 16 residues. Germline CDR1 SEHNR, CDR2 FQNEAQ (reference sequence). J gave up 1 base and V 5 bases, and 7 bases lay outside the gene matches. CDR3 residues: CASSTRTGRSYNEQFF. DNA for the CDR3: TGTGCCAGCAGCACCCGGACAGGGCGATCCTACAATGAGCAGTTCTTC.

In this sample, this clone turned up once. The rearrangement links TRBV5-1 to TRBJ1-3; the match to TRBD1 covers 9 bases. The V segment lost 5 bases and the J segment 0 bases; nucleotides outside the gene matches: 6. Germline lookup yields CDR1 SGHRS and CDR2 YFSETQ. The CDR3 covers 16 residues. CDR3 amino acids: CASRSTGGASGNTIYF. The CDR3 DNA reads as TGCGCCAGCAGGAGTACAGGGGGCGCCTCTGGAAACACCATATATTTT.